This T cell receptor beta chain was observed in a study of OX40 agonist ivuxolimab in advanced cancers. Study at large: Patients receiving dose escalation had hepatocellular carcinoma, melanoma, renal cell or head and neck cancer. General study points: Researchers report that CD8+ T cells had, on average, more expanded clones than CD4+.

Points on this clone: Its specificity is not known.

The V end lost 2 bases, the J end lost 9 bases, and 11 bases lay between the germline ends. The germline CDR1 and CDR2 sequences are MNHEY and SVGAGI. The CDR3 consists of 13 residues. Assay: immunoSEQ multiplex PCR; the TCRdb copy retains only in-frame clones and omits some. The sample lists tens of thousands of clones, more than 75% occurring once. The sequence was collected from an adult with an advanced solid tumor such as melanoma, head and neck, liver or kidney cancer. This chain links TRBV6-5 with TRBJ1-5; D unresolved. Sequenced material: CD4+ or CD8+ T cells sorted from blood, taken in a trial of the OX40 agonist ivuxolimab. The CDR3 loop is CASSYTGLGPQHF. DNA for the CDR3: TGTGCCAGCAGTTACACCGGGCTTGGGCCCCAGCATTTT.